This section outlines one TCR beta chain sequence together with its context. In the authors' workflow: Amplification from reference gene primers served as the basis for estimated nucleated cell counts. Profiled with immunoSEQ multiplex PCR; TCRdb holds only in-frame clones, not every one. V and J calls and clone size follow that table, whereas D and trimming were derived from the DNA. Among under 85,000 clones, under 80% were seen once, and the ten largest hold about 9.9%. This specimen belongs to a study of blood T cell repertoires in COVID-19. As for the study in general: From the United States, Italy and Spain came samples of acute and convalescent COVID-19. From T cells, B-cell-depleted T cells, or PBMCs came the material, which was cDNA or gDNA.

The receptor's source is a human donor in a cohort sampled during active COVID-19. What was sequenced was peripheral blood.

CDR3 nucleotide sequence: TGTGCCAGCAGCTTAGGTGCAGCGACTAACTATGGCTACACCTTC. The encoded protein is CASSLGAATNYGYTF. The chain has TRBV7-8 and TRBJ1-2; D ambiguous. V lost 1 base to trimming and J lost 0 bases, with 9 bases between them. CDR3 length: 15 amino acids. Germline values: CDR1 SGHVS, CDR2 FQNEAQ.